Listed below are T cell receptor beta chains from one sample, sequenced in a study of tumor and adjacent non-tumor tissue in lung cancer. One entry per CDR3 protein results from TCRdb running MiXCR on the multiplex PCR reads. The table records around 200,000 distinct CDR3 sequences, 60% to 85% of them present only once. Source material: lung tumor tissue. The receptors were sampled from a man in his fifties or sixties with non-small cell lung cancer. Both conserved end residues are part of each CDR3. D genes are given only for firm matches. Where a row states a size, it is once, few, many or the class of an expanded clone; other rows omit it.

>TRBV4-1|few|TRBJ1-4|TRBD1
CASSQDQGQGRWGEKLFF
TGCGCCAGCAGCCAAGATCAAGGACAGGGGAGGTGGGGTGAAAAACTGTTTTTT
>TRBV6-2/TRBV6-3|many|TRBJ2-7|TRBD1
CASSLAGTAKYEQYF
TGTGCCAGCAGTCTCGCCGGGACAGCCAAGTACGAGCAGTACTTC
>TRBV4-1|many|TRBJ1-4|NA
CASSSGLTNEKLFF
TGCGCCAGCAGCTCTGGGTTAACTAATGAAAAACTGTTTTTT
>TRBV6-6|few|TRBJ1-4|NA
CASSLWSTNEKLFF
TGTGCCAGCAGTTTGTGGTCAACTAATGAAAAACTGTTTTTT
>TRBV4-3|once|TRBJ2-2|NA
CASSEEFRTNTGELFF
TGCGCCAGCAGTGAAGAATTCAGAACGAACACCGGGGAGCTGTTTTTT
>TRBV12-3/TRBV12-4|NA|TRBJ1-2|NA
CAGSSTLRGYTF
TGTGCCGGCAGTTCGACACTGCGGGGCTACACCTTC
>TRBV6-2/TRBV6-3|NA|TRBJ2-5|TRBD2
CASSPGTTEETQYF
TGTGCCAGCAGCCCTGGGACTACAGAAGAGACCCAGTACTTC
>TRBV4-1|NA|TRBJ2-3|TRBD2
CASSHPGLAGGPERDTQYF
TGCGCCAGCAGCCATCCTGGACTAGCGGGAGGGCCTGAAAGAGATACGCAGTATTTT
>TRBV11-2|NA|TRBJ2-2|NA
CASCFKLGMNTGELFF
TGTGCCAGCTGCTTTAAACTGGGCATGAACACTGGGGAGCTGTTTTTT
>TRBV4-3|many|TRBJ2-5|NA
CASSQGSQAFRLWQETQYF
TGCGCCAGCAGCCAAGGTTCCCAAGCCTTCCGGCTATGGCAAGAGACCCAGTACTTC
>TRBV20-1|NA|TRBJ2-3|NA
CSADDRRSIDTQYF
TGCAGTGCTGACGACCGGCGTAGCATAGATACGCAGTATTTT
>TRBV11-3|many|TRBJ2-5|TRBD2
CASSPIGLAGERTQYF
TGTGCCAGCAGCCCAATAGGACTAGCGGGAGAGCGGACCCAGTACTTC
>TRBV6-5|NA|TRBJ1-6|TRBD1
CASTFNTGGDLNSPLHF
TGTGCCAGCACTTTTAATACAGGGGGCGATCTTAATTCACCCCTCCACTTT
>TRBV6-1|few|TRBJ1-5|NA
CASSRFRTFSNQPQHF
TGTGCCAGCAGCCGTTTTAGGACTTTCAGCAATCAGCCCCAGCATTTT
>TRBV13|NA|TRBJ1-1|TRBD1
CASSGTGVYTEAFF
TGTGCCAGCAGCGGGACAGGGGTCTACACTGAAGCTTTCTTT
>TRBV6-2/TRBV6-3|NA|TRBJ2-6|NA
CASRPGPIGANVLTF
TGTGCCAGCAGGCCCGGGCCCATTGGGGCCAACGTCCTGACTTTC
>TRBV6-1|NA|TRBJ2-7|TRBD2
CTSTIKGIGTSAVYDQYF
TGTACCAGCACCATAAAGGGAATCGGGACTAGCGCAGTTTACGATCAGTACTTC
>TRBV10-1|NA|TRBJ1-1|TRBD1
CASSGDRRVNAEAFF
TGCGCCAGCAGTGGGGACAGGAGAGTGAACGCTGAAGCTTTCTTT
>TRBV6-5|few|TRBJ2-7|NA
CASSTGQPGPHEQYF
TGTGCCAGCAGCACCGGACAGCCAGGCCCCCACGAGCAGTACTTC